Presented here are 2 T cell receptor beta chains from one specimen sequenced in a study of shared clonotypes between healthy human individuals. Terminally differentiated effector memory CD45RA+ cells were excluded by CCR7 positive selection of CD45RO-negative cells. The assay was immunoSEQ multiplex PCR, and TCRdb's table has in-frame clones only and misses some. The profile shows millions of clones, 90% to 95% of them singletons. The sequenced sample was naive CD8+ T cells from PBMCs. These receptors were taken from a man aged 18 to 30 in good health. Some clones in this sample may be carry-over from other donors' samples.

The chain links TRBV29-1 to TRBJ1-1; D not resolved. Trimming removed 1 base from V and 2 bases from J, with 11 bases in between. The germline gives CDR1 SQVTM, CDR2 ANQGSEA. This CDR3 comprises 14 residues. This CDR3 reads CSVEVWIANTEAFF. The CDR3 DNA is TGCAGCGTTGAAGTGTGGATAGCTAACACTGAAGCTTTCTTT.

The chain uses TRBV7-9 and TRBJ2-2, with D perhaps assigned TRBD1 or TRBD2 (5 bases each). The CDR3 length is 16 residues. V lost 5 bases and J lost 2, with 15 bases in between. The germline CDR1 and CDR2 sequences are SEHNR and FQNEAQ (reference sequence). In DNA form, the CDR3 reads TGTGCCAGCAGCCCCACCCAGGGACCTAACACCGGGGAGCTGTTTTTT. Amino acid sequence: CASSPTQGPNTGELFF.